The entry that follows covers one T cell receptor beta chain sequence. What it binds is not known. Germline CDR1 and CDR2: SGHDT and YYEEEE. V shed 4 bases and J 9 bases; nucleotides not matched to a gene: 14. This CDR3 has 16 amino acids. Profiled with immunoSEQ multiplex PCR; TCRdb holds only in-frame clones, not every one. The repertoire consists of about 31,000 clones, with roughly 80% occurring once and the leading ten covering about 11%. The data were obtained in a study of a mutant IDH1 vaccine in newly diagnosed glioma. Study summary: Patients were pretreated with radiotherapy, temozolomide, or both, mostly both. Notes on the study in general: Pseudoprogression apparently tracked independently of changes in top peripheral T cell clonotypes.

The time point was: week 35, safety follow-up. Vaccination comprised doses that each held 300 ug of mutant IDH1 20-mer peptide, plus topical imiquimod. There were eight vaccinations for patients, given in weeks 1, 3, 5, 7, 11, 15, 19 and 23. Every donor had a new WHO grade 3 or 4 astrocytoma that was IDH1-mutant, with loss of nuclear ATRX. The sequenced sample was PBMCs, obtained from a glioma patient whose treatment included an IDH1 peptide vaccine. The sequence derives from a woman in her thirties or forties with glioma. J is TRBJ2-1 and V is TRBV5-6; 9 nucleotides align to TRBD1. This chain's CDR3 is CASSTPGQGIEFEQFF. The DNA of the CDR3 is TGTGCCAGCAGCACGCCGGGACAGGGAATTGAGTTTGAGCAGTTCTTC.